The 18 T cell receptor beta chains below come from one sample, sequenced in a study of technical replicates of blood from a handful of donors. The table came from immunoSEQ multiplex PCR; TCRdb's copy has only in-frame clones and leaves some out. The table has some 80,000 clones, 94% seen once; the top ten hold 0.38%. Sequencing was carried out using T cells isolated from PBMCs. These TCRs come from a human donor in good health.

The rearrangement joins TRBV15 to TRBJ2-2; 8 positions match TRBD2. This CDR3 is 18 amino acids long. Per germline, CDR1 LNHNV and CDR2 YYDKDF (reference sequence). Trimming removed 0 bases from V and 4 bases from J; junction bases left unmatched: 10. Written as DNA, the CDR3 is TGTGCCACCAGCAGAGATCTCCCGGGACTAGGGGTCACCGGGGAGCTGTTTTTT. Protein sequence: CATSRDLPGLGVTGELFF.

In its sample, this clone was seen once. This chain uses TRBV30 with TRBJ2-3; TRBD1 matches 7 bases. There are 14 residues in the CDR3. V was clipped by 5 bases and J by 2 bases; unmatched bases: 7. The V gene's germline CDR1 is GTSNPN and CDR2 SVGIG (reference sequence). CDR3 protein: CAWQYGQVTDTQYF. CDR3 bases: TGTGCCTGGCAGTACGGACAGGTCACAGATACGCAGTATTTT.

V and J are TRBV7-6 and TRBJ1-4; 7 bases match TRBD1. V trimming: 5 bases; J trimming: 7 bases; junction bases outside the gene matches: 13. CDR3 length: 16 amino acids. Germline V gives CDR1 SGHVS, CDR2 FNYEAQ. CDR3 loop: CASSHINQGGSEKLFF. CDR3 bases: TGTGCCAGCAGCCACATAAATCAGGGGGGTAGTGAAAAACTGTTTTTT.

The chain is built from TRBV19 and TRBJ2-5, with D perhaps matching TRBD1 (6 bases). Trimming removed 2 bases at V and 1 base at J, with 8 bases between. The CDR3 spans 14 residues. Germline V gene data show CDR1 as LNHDA and CDR2 as SQIVND (reference sequence). The CDR3 reads CASSILGGQETQYF. As DNA, the CDR3 is TGTGCCAGTAGTATACTAGGGGGCCAAGAGACCCAGTACTTC.

The V gene is TRBV5-6, the J gene TRBJ2-1, with D maybe TRBD2 (6 bases). V was shortened by 0 bases and J by 7 bases, with 20 bases between the two germline ends. Germline V lookup: CDR1 SGHDT, CDR2 YYEEEE. This CDR3 contains 17 residues. The CDR3 DNA sequence: TGTGCCAGCAGCTTGGTGGGGGGTTTCGAAATCGGGAATGAGCAGTTCTTC. Translation gives CASSLVGGFEIGNEQFF.

J is TRBJ2-1 and V is TRBV10-3; 9 bases are a match to TRBD2. This CDR3 is 15 amino acids long. Germline assignment: CDR1 ENHRY and CDR2 SYGVKD. V trimming: 3 bases; J trimming: 5 bases; junction bases outside the gene matches: 5. For the CDR3, the DNA is TGTGCCATCAGTGAAACTAGCGGGCCAGACAATGAGCAGTTCTTC. Encoded protein: CAISETSGPDNEQFF.

The chain has TRBV6-5 and TRBJ2-7; 10 bases map to TRBD2. This CDR3 has 16 amino acids. Germline V CDR1 and CDR2: MNHEY, SVGAGI. V gave up 0 bases and J gave up 7 bases; unmatched junction bases: 9. The CDR3 loop reads CASSYSVGLAVWEQYF. As DNA, the CDR3 is TGTGCCAGCAGTTACTCGGTTGGACTAGCGGTTTGGGAGCAGTACTTC.

This clone was detected only once. V and J are TRBV2 and TRBJ1-3; D might be TRBD1 (5 bases). The length of the CDR3 is 15 residues. Germline loops: CDR1 SNHLY, CDR2 FYNNEI. Trimming pared 3 bases from V and 0 bases from J, leaving 9 bases between. CDR3 DNA sequence: TGTGCCAGCAGTGATGGACAAATCTCTGGAAACACCATATATTTT. Amino acid sequence: CASSDGQISGNTIYF.

The chain couples TRBV19 to TRBJ1-5, with a weak D call TRBD1 (6 bases). CDR1 is LNHDA, CDR2 SQIVND, per germline (reference sequence). V lost 3 bases and J lost 2, with 14 bases in between. The CDR3 loop spans 16 amino acids. DNA for the CDR3: TGTGCCAGTAGTATCTTGCAGGGGCAGGGCAATCAGCCCCAGCATTTT. Its translation is CASSILQGQGNQPQHF.

The chain has TRBV9 and TRBJ2-2; 11 bases are shared with TRBD2. Germline-derived CDR1 and CDR2 are SGDLS and YYNGEE. V lost 0 bases to trimming and J lost 3 bases; unmatched junction nucleotides: 16. The CDR3 has 21 residues. The CDR3 sequence is CASSVEWTPELAGGDTGELFF. In DNA, the CDR3 is TGTGCCAGCAGCGTAGAATGGACGCCCGAGTTAGCGGGAGGGGACACCGGGGAGCTGTTTTTT.

V and J are TRBV23-1 and TRBJ1-5, with TRBD1 as a possible D gene (6 bases). TRBV23-1 is flagged as an ORF with uncertain function. This CDR3 has 15 amino acids. V was cut by 3 bases and J by 2 bases, with 11 bases left in between. The CDR3 here is CASSHRGVGNQPQHF. In DNA, the CDR3 is TGCGCCAGCAGTCACAGGGGAGTCGGCAATCAGCCCCAGCATTTT.

The count of this clone is one. The rearrangement uses TRBV5-6 and TRBJ2-1, with TRBD1 matching over 8 bases. CDR3 length: 15 amino acids. Germline loops: CDR1 SGHDT, CDR2 YYEEEE. The V gene end was trimmed by 1 base and the J gene end by 4 bases; junction bases not matched to a gene: 4. The CDR3 is CASSLLDRAYNEQFF. The CDR3 nucleotides are TGTGCCAGCAGCTTGCTGGACAGGGCTTACAATGAGCAGTTCTTC.

The chain employs TRBV27 and TRBJ1-2; the match to TRBD1 covers 10 bases. Germline CDR1 reads MNHEY; CDR2 reads SMNVEV (reference sequence). Trimming removed 5 bases from V and 7 bases from J; junction bases left unmatched: 13. The CDR3 contains 16 residues. The CDR3 reads CASSRYRRQGASGYTF. DNA of the CDR3: TGTGCCAGCAGTCGATACCGAAGACAGGGGGCTAGTGGCTACACCTTC.

The rearrangement joins TRBV11-3 to TRBJ2-7; TRBD1 agrees at 7 bases. The length of the CDR3 is 18 residues. Germline CDR1 is SGHNT and CDR2 is YENEEA. The V segment lost 3 bases and the J segment 5 bases; nucleotides outside the gene matches: 19. The CDR3 nucleotides read TGTGCCAGCAGCTTCCCTCGACACGGCACCGGGACAGACCACGAGCAGTACTTC. This sequence encodes CASSFPRHGTGTDHEQYF. The complete variable domain, with remaining parts taken from reference TRBV11-3 and TRBJ2-7, reads EAGVVQSPRYKIIEKKQPVAFWCNPISGHNTLYWYLQNLGQGPELLIRYENEEAVDDSQLPKDRFSAERLKGVDSTLKIQPAELGDSAVYLCASSFPRHGTGTDHEQYFGPGTRLTVT.

The genes are TRBV5-1 and TRBJ1-1, with D perhaps TRBD1 (6 bases). The V end was cut by 4 bases, the J end by 5 bases, with 15 bases between. The CDR3 consists of 14 residues. Germline V gene sequence: CDR1 SGHRS, CDR2 YFSETQ. CDR3 bases: TGCGCCAGCAGCCCACCAGGGGAAGGGACTGAAGCTTTCTTT. Protein sequence: CASSPPGEGTEAFF.

V and J are TRBV10-2 and TRBJ1-1; TRBD1 is a possible D gene (5 bases). This CDR3 contains 14 residues. Trimming removed 4 bases from V and 1 base from J, with 10 bases in between. Per the germline V gene, CDR1 is WSHSY and CDR2 is SAAADI. DNA of the CDR3: TGCGCCAGCAGTGCTATGGGGCAGAACACTGAAGCTTTCTTT. As protein: CASSAMGQNTEAFF.

The genes are TRBV5-8 and TRBJ1-2, with D maybe TRBD1 (6 bases). The ends were cut back, 4 bases at V and 6 bases at J, with 13 bases in the middle. CDR3 length: 13 residues. The V gene's germline CDR1 is SGHTS and CDR2 YDEGEE. CDR3 protein: CASSNPYRDGYTF. In DNA form, the CDR3 reads TGTGCCAGCAGCAATCCTTACAGGGATGGCTACACCTTC.

The chain uses TRBV19 and TRBJ2-1; D is ambiguous. V was trimmed by 7 bases and J by 8 bases, leaving 18 bases between them. This CDR3 spans 14 amino acids. Germline CDR1 reads LNHDA; CDR2 reads SQIVND (reference sequence). The CDR3 DNA reads TGTGCCAGTACCCACACGTCCCGAGGCGATGAGCAGTTCTTC. Its translation: CASTHTSRGDEQFF. The whole variable domain, remainder taken from reference TRBV19 and TRBJ2-1, is DGGITQSPKYLFRKEGQNVTLSCEQNLNHDAMYWYRQDPGQGLRLIYYSQIVNDFQKGDIAEGYSVSREKKESFPLTVTSAQKNPTAFYLCASTHTSRGDEQFFGPGTRLTVL.